The next 29 T cell receptor beta chains were all read from a single sample in a study of radiation and T cells in renal cell carcinoma. As to treatment: treatment-naive control, cytoreductive nephrectomy. The repertoire was sequenced with immunoSEQ multiplex PCR; TCRdb's copy has only in-frame clones and lacks some. Of about 15,000 clones in the sample, 62% were seen once. The sample consisted of tumor tissue, taken from a patient whose treatment was nephrectomy without radiotherapy. The source is a man in his 60s with renal cell carcinoma.

Here the CDR3 DNA reads TGTGCCAGCGGCCCCCAAACGGGGATGAACACTGAAGCTTTCTTT. Protein: CASGPQTGMNTEAFF. The chain employs TRBV28 and TRBJ1-1; D call uncertain. The ends were cut back, 8 bases at V and 0 bases at J, with 16 bases in the middle. This CDR3 contains 15 residues. CDR1 is MDHEN and CDR2 is SYDVKM in the germline V gene.

The rearrangement links TRBV6-6 to TRBJ1-5, with no clear D. The CDR3 is 14 residues long. Germline CDR1 MNHNY, CDR2 SVGAGI (reference sequence). Trimming removed 0 bases at V and 4 bases at J, with 7 bases between. For the CDR3, the DNA is TGTGCCAGCAGTTACTCGGCTTTTAATCAGCCCCAGCATTTT. The encoded protein is CASSYSAFNQPQHF.

This chain uses TRBV7-7 with TRBJ2-5; maybe TRBD2 (6 bases). CDR1 is SSHAT, CDR2 FNYEAQ, per germline (reference sequence). V lost 5 bases and J lost 0, with 13 bases in between. This CDR3 spans 15 amino acids. The CDR3 protein is CASSQRASDQETQYF. The CDR3 DNA follows: TGTGCCAGCAGCCAGCGGGCTAGCGACCAAGAGACCCAGTACTTC.

The rearrangement joins TRBV19 to TRBJ1-5, with D tentatively TRBD1 (6 bases). This CDR3 spans 14 amino acids. CDR1 is LNHDA, CDR2 SQIVND, per germline (reference sequence). The V end lost 8 bases, the J end lost 11 bases, and 22 bases lay between the germline ends. CDR3 protein: CASFSGQSAGAQHF. CDR3 nucleotides: TGTGCCAGTTTCTCTGGACAGTCCGCGGGGGCCCAGCATTTT.

This chain links TRBV5-6 with TRBJ2-2, with D perhaps matching TRBD2 (5 bases). Germline-derived CDR1 and CDR2 are SGHDT and YYEEEE. The CDR3 loop spans 16 amino acids. V lost 0 bases and J lost 0, with 9 bases in between. The DNA for the CDR3 is TGTGCCAGCAGCTTGGGACTAAACACGAACACCGGGGAGCTGTTTTTT. It translates to CASSLGLNTNTGELFF.

The gene calls are TRBV5-1 and TRBJ2-3; TRBD1 agrees at 8 bases. This CDR3 has 13 residues. In germline, CDR1 is SGHRS, CDR2 YFSETQ. The J segment lost 8 bases and the V segment lost 4 bases, leaving 6 bases of the junction unmatched. The chain's CDR3 is CASSPRQGTTQYF. The DNA of the CDR3 is TGCGCCAGCAGCCCCAGACAGGGGACTACGCAGTATTTT.

The table lists this clone with a few counts. The chain recombines TRBV5-5 with TRBJ1-5; D is perhaps TRBD1 (5 bases). Germline CDR1 SGHKS, CDR2 YYEKEE (reference sequence). Deletions cut 0 bases from V and 6 bases from J, with 13 bases between. The CDR3 sequence is 15 residues long. DNA of the CDR3: TGTGCCAGCAGCTTGGAGCCAGGGTTGGGTCAGCCCCAGCATTTT. Translated: CASSLEPGLGQPQHF.

The CDR3 DNA follows: TGCAGCGTGGGGCCGAACTTCTATGGCTACACCTTC. Amino acid sequence: CSVGPNFYGYTF. This chain links TRBV29-1 with TRBJ1-2; weak D call: TRBD1 (5 bases). Trimming took 6 bases from V and 4 from J, leaving 12 bases between them. This CDR3 comprises 12 residues. CDR1 SQVTM and CDR2 ANQGSEA come from the germline V gene.

The chain combines TRBV18 with TRBJ2-5; no reliable D call. The length of the CDR3 is 14 residues. Trimming shortened V by 3 bases and J by 5 bases, and 13 bases separated the two germline ends. Germline assignment: CDR1 KGHSH and CDR2 LQKENI. The CDR3 region has the DNA TGTGCCAGCTCACCCCCCGGTCAGCCGGAGACCCAGTACTTC. It yields the protein CASSPPGQPETQYF.

The gene calls are TRBV7-8 and TRBJ1-2; D ambiguous. V lost 1 base and J lost 8, with 17 bases in between. The length of the CDR3 is 15 residues. CDR1 SGHVS and CDR2 FQNEAQ come from the germline V gene. CDR3 sequence: CASSLVFTGRGGYTF. The DNA for the CDR3 is TGTGCCAGCAGCTTAGTCTTTACTGGCAGAGGGGGCTACACCTTC.

This clone was counted a few times. The CDR3 protein is CASSPRQYNQPQHF. The DNA for the CDR3 is TGTGCCAGCAGTCCCCGACAGTACAATCAGCCCCAGCATTTT. The chain carries TRBV2 and TRBJ1-5; possible D gene TRBD1, 5 bases. Germline CDR1 reads SNHLY; CDR2 reads FYNNEI. The CDR3 has 14 residues. Trimming removed 5 bases at V and 3 bases at J, with 11 bases between.

This clone was recorded a few times. The chain uses TRBV28 and TRBJ1-1; the D gene is possibly TRBD1 (5 bases). Germline loops: CDR1 MDHEN, CDR2 SYDVKM. The CDR3 is made up of 14 amino acids. Trimming pared 3 bases from V and 0 bases from J, leaving 8 bases between. The CDR3 DNA sequence: TGTGCCAGCAGTTTCCGGGGGATGAACACTGAAGCTTTCTTT. The encoded protein is CASSFRGMNTEAFF.

The CDR3 region has the DNA TGCGCCAGCAGCCACAGCGGGGCTAGCGTAGTCTACGAGCAGTACTTC. Translated, it gives CASSHSGASVVYEQYF. The rearrangement links TRBV4-3 to TRBJ2-7, with 7 bases aligning to TRBD2. The CDR3 is 16 amino acids. CDR1 is LGHNA, CDR2 YSLEER, per germline. Trimming removed 3 bases from V and 3 bases from J; junction bases left unmatched: 11.

This chain uses TRBV6-1 with TRBJ2-7; tentatively, D is TRBD2 (5 bases). The V gene lost 7 bases and the J gene lost 1 base, with 17 bases spanning the gap. The V gene's germline CDR1 is MNHNS and CDR2 SASEGT. CDR3 length: 15 residues. The CDR3 here is CASIERSFGSYEQYF. In DNA, the CDR3 is TGTGCCAGCATCGAGCGGAGTTTTGGTTCCTACGAGCAGTACTTC.

The chain links TRBV4-3 to TRBJ2-2, with no clear D. Per germline, CDR1 LGHNA and CDR2 YSLEER. Trimming removed 0 bases from V and 7 bases from J, with 12 bases in between. The length of the CDR3 is 15 residues. CDR3 amino acids: CASSQDPLRSGELFF. In DNA form, the CDR3 reads TGCGCCAGCAGCCAAGATCCGTTGCGGAGCGGGGAGCTGTTTTTT.

The rearrangement joins TRBV2 to TRBJ2-1; D is perhaps TRBD2 (6 bases). The CDR3 spans 16 residues. Germline V gives CDR1 SNHLY, CDR2 FYNNEI. The V and J ends lost 0 bases and 11 bases respectively, with 20 bases between them. CDR3 DNA sequence: TGTGCCAGCAGTGAAGCGGACTACGTGGACTCGTGGAAGCAGTTCTTC. Its protein is CASSEADYVDSWKQFF.

This clone was counted only a few times. The DNA for the CDR3 is TGTGCCAGCAGCGACGGACTAGCGGTGTGGGTAACAGATACGCAGTATTTT. Residues: CASSDGLAVWVTDTQYF. This chain links TRBV7-9 with TRBJ2-3, with TRBD2 matching over 10 bases. V trimming: 5 bases; J trimming: 3 bases; junction bases outside the gene matches: 11. Germline V gene sequence: CDR1 SEHNR, CDR2 FQNEAQ (reference sequence). The CDR3 has 17 amino acids.

The CDR3 DNA follows: TGTGCCAGCAGCTTAGGCACGGCGGGAGATACGCAGTATTTT. Its protein product is CASSLGTAGDTQYF. This rearrangement joins TRBV7-3 to TRBJ2-3; D possibly corresponds to TRBD2 (5 bases). Germline V gene lookup returns CDR1 SGHTA and CDR2 FQGTGA. The CDR3 covers 14 residues. The V gene lost 2 bases and the J gene lost 5 bases, with 11 bases spanning the gap.

The table lists this clone with a count of one. The V and J genes are TRBV28 and TRBJ1-2; maybe TRBD1 (6 bases). Germline V gene data show CDR1 as MDHEN and CDR2 as SYDVKM. V lost 6 bases to trimming and J lost 2 bases, with 10 bases between them. The CDR3 totals 13 residues. CDR3 coding DNA: TGTGCCAGCAGGGACAGACCGAACTATGGCTACACCTTC. It encodes CASRDRPNYGYTF.

The genes are TRBV27 and TRBJ1-2; no reliable D call. The V end was cut by 2 bases, the J end by 4 bases, with 14 bases between. This CDR3 contains 15 residues. Per germline, CDR1 MNHEY and CDR2 SMNVEV (reference sequence). CDR3: CASSLGLASVYGYTF. Written as DNA, the CDR3 is TGTGCCAGCAGTTTAGGTCTGGCGTCAGTCTATGGCTACACCTTC.

The chain recombines TRBV4-2 with TRBJ1-1; D not resolved. The germline V gene encodes CDR1 LGHNA and CDR2 YNFKEQ. This CDR3 is built from 15 residues. Deletions cut 1 base from V and 6 bases from J, with 15 bases between. The CDR3 loop reads CASSQVTALTSEAFF. As DNA, the CDR3 is TGTGCCAGCAGCCAAGTTACAGCTCTTACCTCTGAAGCTTTCTTT.

The chain combines TRBV5-1 with TRBJ2-7, with D perhaps matching TRBD1 (6 bases). Trimming left V 0 bases short and J 3 bases short, with 13 bases between. Looked up from germline, CDR1 is SGHRS and CDR2 is YFSETQ. The CDR3 is 15 amino acids. The CDR3 is CASSLVPGVNYEQYF. DNA for the CDR3: TGCGCCAGCAGCTTGGTGCCAGGGGTCAACTACGAGCAGTACTTC. Full variable domain (outside the CDR3, taken from reference TRBV5-1 and TRBJ2-7): KAGVTQTPRYLIKTRGQQVTLSCSPISGHRSVSWYQQTPGQGLQFLFEYFSETQRNKGNFPGRFSGRQFSNSRSEMNVSTLELGDSALYLCASSLVPGVNYEQYFGPGTRLTVT.

In its sample, this clone was seen once. The chain couples TRBV9 to TRBJ2-7; 8 bases are shared with TRBD2. This CDR3 is 14 amino acids long. With V trimmed by 0 bases and J by 3 bases, 2 bases remained unmatched. CDR1 is SGDLS and CDR2 is YYNGEE in the germline V gene. In nucleotides, the CDR3 is TGTGCCAGCAGCGTAGACCTAGCGGGCTACGAGCAGTACTTC. Translation: CASSVDLAGYEQYF. Full variable domain (missing parts from reference TRBV9 and TRBJ2-7): DSGVTQTPKHLITATGQRVTLRCSPRSGDLSVYWYQQSLDQGLQFLIQYYNGEERAKGNILERFSAQQFPDLHSELNLSSLELGDSALYFCASSVDLAGYEQYFGPGTRLTVT.

Here the CDR3 DNA reads TGTGCCACCAGCAGAGATCGGCCAGGGCGGGAGACCCAGTACTTC. Its protein is CATSRDRPGRETQYF. This chain links TRBV15 with TRBJ2-5; maybe TRBD1 (5 bases). Germline V gene lookup returns CDR1 LNHNV and CDR2 YYDKDF (reference sequence). Deletions cut 0 bases from V and 5 bases from J, with 13 bases between. CDR3 length: 15 residues.

V gene TRBV9 combines with J gene TRBJ2-7; D tentatively reads TRBD1 or TRBD2 (5 bases each). CDR3 length: 15 residues. Trimming pared 3 bases from V and 3 bases from J, leaving 16 bases between. In germline, CDR1 is SGDLS, CDR2 YYNGEE. Written as DNA, the CDR3 is TGTGCCAGCAGCGCCTCGTCGGGGCCCCTCTACGAGCAGTACTTC. This codes for CASSASSGPLYEQYF.

The rearrangement links TRBV19 to TRBJ1-3; D unresolved. Between the trimmed V and J ends, which lost 8 bases and 0 bases, there was a span of 11 bases. Germline V CDR1 and CDR2: LNHDA, SQIVND (reference sequence). The CDR3 consists of 14 residues. The chain's CDR3 is CASLTLSSGNTIYF. The CDR3, as DNA: TGTGCCAGTCTGACGCTTTCCTCTGGAAACACCATATATTTT.

This clone is medium-sized within its sample. The chain uses TRBV7-9 and TRBJ1-5; 7 nucleotides match TRBD1. J was trimmed by 5 bases and V by 5 bases; bases with no gene match: 9. This CDR3 contains 15 residues. Germline assignment: CDR1 SEHNR and CDR2 FQNEAQ (reference sequence). The chain's CDR3 is CASSTTGPGDQPQHF. As DNA, the CDR3 is TGTGCCAGCAGCACGACAGGGCCTGGGGATCAGCCCCAGCATTTT.

The chain joins TRBV7-2 to TRBJ2-1, with a tentative D call TRBD2 (5 bases). Germline-derived CDR1 and CDR2 are SGHTA and FQGNSA. The CDR3 spans 15 residues. With 1 base removed from V and 0 bases from J, the gap between germline ends came to 7 bases. The DNA of the CDR3 is TGTGCCAGCAGCTTAGGTCGGGGCTCCTACAATGAGCAGTTCTTC. Its translation: CASSLGRGSYNEQFF.

The V gene is TRBV7-2, the J gene TRBJ1-1; D might be TRBD1 (5 bases). This CDR3 spans 15 amino acids. The germline V gene has CDR1 SGHTA and CDR2 FQGNSA. V dropped 2 bases and J dropped 5 bases, with 15 bases sitting between them. This chain's CDR3 is CASSLYPQGRTEAFF. The CDR3 region has the DNA TGTGCCAGCAGCTTATACCCGCAGGGAAGAACTGAAGCTTTCTTT. The entire variable domain, with the rest obtained from reference TRBV7-2 and TRBJ1-1, is as follows: GAGVSQSPSNKVTEKGKDVELRCDPISGHTALYWYRQSLGQGLEFLIYFQGNSAPDKSGLPSDRFSAERTGGSVSTLTIQRTQQEDSAVYLCASSLYPQGRTEAFFGQGTRLTVV.